This T cell receptor (beta chain) was recorded in a study of radiotherapy plus CTLA-4 blockade in lung cancer. The length of the CDR3 is 17 residues. V gave up 4 bases and J gave up 4 bases; unmatched junction bases: 15. Germline V lookup: CDR1 MGHRA, CDR2 YSYEKL. Measured with immunoSEQ multiplex PCR; TCRdb has only the in-frame clones, and not every one. The sample has over 45,000 clones, around 85% seen once. On this clone: As yet, its antigen is unknown.

Notes on the study in general: Among reported predictors of response, early blood T cell clone dynamics with interferon-beta performed best.

This sequence joins TRBV4-1 and TRBJ2-7; 8 nucleotides align to TRBD1. The sequence was collected from a human donor with non-small cell lung cancer who had a complete response to radiotherapy plus ipilimumab. The sample was peripheral blood, taken from a patient treated with radiotherapy plus ipilimumab. The CDR3 DNA reads as TGCGCCAGCAGCCGAGAACACTCCGGGACAGGCGCGTACGAGCAGTACTTC. This translates into CASSREHSGTGAYEQYF.